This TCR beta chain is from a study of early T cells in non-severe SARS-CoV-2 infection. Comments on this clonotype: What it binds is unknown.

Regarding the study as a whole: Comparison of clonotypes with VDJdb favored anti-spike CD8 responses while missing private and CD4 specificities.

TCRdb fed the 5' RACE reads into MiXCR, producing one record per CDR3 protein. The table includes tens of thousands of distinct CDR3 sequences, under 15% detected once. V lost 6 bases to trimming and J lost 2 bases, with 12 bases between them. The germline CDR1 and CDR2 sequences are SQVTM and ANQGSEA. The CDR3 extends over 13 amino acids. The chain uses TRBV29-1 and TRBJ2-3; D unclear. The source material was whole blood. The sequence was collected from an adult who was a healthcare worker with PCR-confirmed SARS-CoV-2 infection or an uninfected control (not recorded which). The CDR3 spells CSVDLDTTDTQYF. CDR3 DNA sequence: TGCAGCGTGGACCTAGACACCACAGATACGCAGTATTTT.